The T cell receptor (beta chain) described here comes from a study of monozygotic twins with inflammatory bowel disease. Notes on the study in general: Varied immunosuppressive treatments among patients may have increased repertoire variability.

Donors gave 2.5 ml of blood apiece. The authors isolated total RNA from whole blood without sorting T cells. Reanalyzing the 5' RACE reads, TCRdb keeps one entry per CDR3 protein, without DNA. The table lists a few hundred thousand distinct CDR3 sequences. A note on this clonotype: Antigen: not known.

The TCR sequence derives from a human donor with ulcerative colitis or Crohn's disease, or a healthy co-twin of an affected twin (not recorded which). The sample consisted of blood.

CDR3 loop: CASSQEGQGHEKLFF. The chain has TRBV4-3 and TRBJ1-4; TCRdb's D call, TRBD1, is unchecked because there is no DNA. The germline gives CDR1 LGHNA, CDR2 YSLEER. The CDR3 is 15 residues long.